This T cell receptor (beta chain) was captured by sequencing in a study of patients and donors after allogeneic stem cell transplantation. This CDR3 has 14 amino acids. Germline V gene sequence: CDR1 MGHRA, CDR2 YSYEKL. The germline V and J ends were trimmed by 6 bases and 6 bases, with 15 bases remaining between them. This clonotype was counted ten times or more. One entry per CDR3 protein, called by TCRdb with MiXCR from the RT-PCR reads. The sample carries roughly 880,000 distinct CDR3 sequences, 18% recorded once. The chain carries TRBV4-1 and TRBJ2-1, with unresolved D. Specimen: blood, either unsorted or a sorted T cell fraction (not recorded which). This clonotype originated in a human donor who was either an allogeneic HSCT recipient or a stem cell or donor lymphocyte infusion donor (not recorded which). It is not recorded whose cells these are; they may come from a transplant donor. DNA for the CDR3: TGCGCCAGCAGGTATACTATAGAAGGCAATGAGCAGTTCTTC. Protein sequence: CASRYTIEGNEQFF.